This T cell receptor beta chain was documented in a study of OX40 agonist ivuxolimab in advanced cancers. Study background: Ivuxolimab, an agonist antibody against OX40 (CD134), was given to patients.

Broader study findings: More expanded clones were seen, on average, in CD8+ T cells than in CD4+.

Using immunoSEQ multiplex PCR, the repertoire was profiled, and TCRdb retains in-frame clones only, with some absent. This table has 52,000 or so clones, 88% appearing once. The germline CDR1 and CDR2 sequences are SGHDT and YYEEEE. The CDR3 is 14 residues long. The V end lost 3 bases, the J end lost 2 bases, and 11 bases lay between the germline ends. Comment on this clone: What it binds is unknown.

Baseline, cycle 4 day 1, and cycle 7 day 1 were the blood sampling points. The clonotype comes from an adult with an advanced solid tumor such as melanoma, head and neck, liver or kidney cancer. The material sequenced was CD4+ or CD8+ T cells sorted from blood, taken in a trial of the OX40 agonist ivuxolimab. V gene TRBV5-6 combines with J gene TRBJ2-5, with D perhaps TRBD1 (6 bases). CDR3 sequence reads: CASSYGTHQETQYF. The CDR3 DNA is TGTGCCAGCAGCTACGGGACACATCAAGAGACCCAGTACTTC.